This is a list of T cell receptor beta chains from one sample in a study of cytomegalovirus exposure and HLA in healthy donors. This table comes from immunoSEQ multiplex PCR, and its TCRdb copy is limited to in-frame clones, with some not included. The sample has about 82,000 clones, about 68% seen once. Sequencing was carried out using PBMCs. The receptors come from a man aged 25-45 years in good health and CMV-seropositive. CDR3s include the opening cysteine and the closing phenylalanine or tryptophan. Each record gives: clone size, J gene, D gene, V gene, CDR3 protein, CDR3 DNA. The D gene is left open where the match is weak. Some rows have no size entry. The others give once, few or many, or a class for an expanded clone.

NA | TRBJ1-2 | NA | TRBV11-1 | CASSLGDGYTF | TGTGCCAGCAGCTTAGGAGATGGCTACACCTTC
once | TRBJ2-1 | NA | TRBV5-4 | CASSLEAGRSNEQFF | TGTGCCAGCAGCTTGGAGGCGGGAAGGTCCAATGAGCAGTTCTTC
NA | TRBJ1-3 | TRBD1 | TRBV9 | CASSSGQASSGNTIYF | TGTGCCAGCAGCTCCGGACAGGCTTCCTCTGGAAACACCATATATTTT
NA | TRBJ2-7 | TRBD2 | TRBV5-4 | CATSLGTTYEQYF | TGTGCCACATCGTTGGGGACTACCTACGAGCAGTACTTC
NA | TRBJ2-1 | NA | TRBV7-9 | CASSLAGANEQFF | TGTGCCAGCAGCTTAGCAGGAGCTAATGAGCAGTTCTTC
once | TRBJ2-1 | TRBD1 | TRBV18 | CASSPRTGDYNEQFF | TGTGCCAGCTCTCCCCGGACAGGGGACTACAATGAGCAGTTCTTC
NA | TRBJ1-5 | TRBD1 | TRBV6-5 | CASSYGTGLNQPQHF | TGTGCCAGCAGTTACGGGACAGGCCTCAATCAGCCCCAGCATTTT
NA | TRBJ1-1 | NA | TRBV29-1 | CSVDLAIMNTEAFF | TGCAGCGTTGATTTAGCGATCATGAACACTGAAGCTTTCTTT
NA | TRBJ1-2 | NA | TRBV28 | CASSPAPGGDYGYTF | TGTGCCAGCAGTCCTGCTCCCGGAGGCGACTATGGCTACACCTTC
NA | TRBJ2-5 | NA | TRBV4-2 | CASSQDRGETQYF | TGTGCCAGCAGCCAAGATAGGGGGGAGACCCAGTACTTC
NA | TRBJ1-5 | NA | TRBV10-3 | CAISDVPRQSYSNQPQHF | TGTGCCATCAGTGATGTCCCGAGACAATCTTATAGCAATCAGCCCCAGCATTTT
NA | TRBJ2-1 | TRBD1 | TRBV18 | CASSPGQDNNEQFF | TGTGCCAGCTCACCGGGACAGGACAACAATGAGCAGTTCTTC